The 8 T cell receptor beta chains below come from one sample, sequenced in a study of blood T cell repertoires in COVID-19. Data came from immunoSEQ multiplex PCR; TCRdb stores just in-frame clones and leaves some out. The repertoire holds 470,000 or so clones, with approximately 85% as singletons. The sample was peripheral blood. The receptor source for this set is a human donor in a cohort sampled during active COVID-19.

The chain recombines TRBV3-1 (or the pseudogene TRBV3-2) with TRBJ2-2, with 9 bases lining up with TRBD2. V was clipped by 1 base and J by 6 bases; unmatched bases: 6. Germline assignment: CDR1 LGHDT and CDR2 YNNKEL (reference sequence). This CDR3 contains 16 residues. The CDR3 protein is CASSQGSVAGAGELFF. The CDR3 region has the DNA TGTGCCAGCAGCCAAGGCTCGGTAGCGGGAGCCGGGGAGCTGTTTTTT.

V is TRBV29-1 and J is TRBJ2-7, with 9 bases aligning to TRBD1. Germline CDR1 and CDR2: SQVTM and ANQGSEA. The V and J ends lost 7 bases and 3 bases, in that order; junction bases with no gene match: 7. The length of the CDR3 is 13 residues. Written as DNA, the CDR3 is TGCAGCGCTCTGGGACAGGGTCACTACGAGCAGTACTTC. Protein product: CSALGQGHYEQYF.

The chain carries TRBV12-5 and TRBJ1-6; TRBD1 matches 7 bases. This CDR3 region has 15 residues. In germline, CDR1 is LGHNT, CDR2 FRNRAP. After removal of 7 bases from V and 7 bases from J, the junction contained 10 bases not matched to a gene. The CDR3 spells CASVPAGTVNSPLHF. The CDR3 DNA is TGTGCTAGTGTTCCCGCCGGGACAGTCAATTCACCCCTCCACTTT.

Regarding this clone: The sample carries other DNA sequences with the same CDR3. V is TRBV5-1 and J is TRBJ1-1; tentative D call: TRBD1 (6 bases). The CDR3 length is 14 residues. V was shortened by 4 bases and J by 2 bases, with 12 bases between the two germline ends. Germline CDR1 and CDR2: SGHRS and YFSETQ. The CDR3 DNA follows: TGCGCCAGCAGCCTCCCGACAGGCAACACTGAAGCTTTCTTT. Its protein is CASSLPTGNTEAFF.

The CDR3 DNA reads as TGTGCCAGCAGTTTCTCTTTAGGAGGGTTAAAGGGCTACACCTTC. It codes for CASSFSLGGLKGYTF. This chain joins TRBV6-5 and TRBJ1-2, with D uncertain. Trimming stripped 4 bases from V and 8 bases from J, with 20 bases between. Germline CDR1 is MNHEY and CDR2 is SVGAGI. CDR3 length: 15 amino acids.

CDR3 nucleotide sequence: TGTGCCAGCAGTCCGACAGGGGGCGTTCGCACAGATACGCAGTATTTT. It yields the protein CASSPTGGVRTDTQYF. The gene calls are TRBV6-2 or TRBV6-3 and TRBJ2-3; 10 bases are shared with TRBD1. The V gene's germline CDR1 is MNHEY and CDR2 SVGEGT. The junction had 6 bases not matched to a gene; V was cut back by 5 bases and J by 1 base. The CDR3 is made up of 16 amino acids.

V and J are TRBV19 and TRBJ2-1; D is ambiguous. V was trimmed by 5 bases and J by 14 bases, leaving 16 bases between them. The CDR3 runs to 12 residues. Per the germline V gene, CDR1 is LNHDA and CDR2 is SQIVND (reference sequence). CDR3 sequence: CASSPWATPEFF. The DNA for the CDR3 is TGTGCCAGTAGTCCCTGGGCTACCCCGGAGTTCTTC.

V gene TRBV7-8 combines with J gene TRBJ1-5; D unresolved. CDR1 and CDR2 (germline): SGHVS, FQNEAQ. CDR3 size: 14 residues. V was trimmed by 2 bases and J by 9 bases, leaving 14 bases between them. Here the CDR3 DNA reads TGTGCCAGCAGCTTACAGGCCTATGGGTCGCCCCAGCATTTT. It specifies CASSLQAYGSPQHF.